This record concerns one T cell receptor (beta chain) sequence. The conserved phenylalanine or tryptophan normally closing the CDR3 is absent here, so this likely arose from a read error. The CDR3 totals 14 residues. With 0 bases removed from V and 3 bases from J, the gap between germline ends came to 7 bases. CDR1 is MNHNY and CDR2 is SVGAGI in the germline V gene (reference sequence). TCRdb reprocessed the multiplex PCR reads via MiXCR and lists one record per CDR3 protein. Here the sample spans around 130,000 distinct CDR3 sequences, 30% to 35% being singletons. These data come from a study of breast tumors, draining lymph nodes, adjacent tissues. The lymph nodes were axillary draining lymph nodes from breast cancer patients.

The origin of this receptor is a female donor with breast cancer. Some clones in this sample may be carry-over from other donors' samples. This chain connects TRBV6-6 to TRBJ2-3, with D possibly TRBD2 on 6 matching bases. Sequenced sample: axillary lymph node tissue. This CDR3 is CASSYSGGTDTQYL. CDR3 nucleotides: TGTGCCAGCAGTTACTCGGGGGGTACAGATACGCAGTATCTT.